This T cell receptor beta chain was identified in a study of cytomegalovirus exposure and HLA in healthy donors. Looking at the study overall: Earlier, about 179 million T cells were analyzed, and about 100 million unique TCR beta sequences were found among them. Findings and caveats of the study: When a later analysis compared HLA-associated TCR beta chains with equally common others, the HLA-associated chains turned out to be more clonally expanded and to have lower generation probabilities.

The PCR had 60 Vbeta and 13 Jbeta primers. Authors' analysis steps: Around 83 million unique TCR beta chains, 8.5 million to 14 million shared, were counted in a later analysis. Measured with immunoSEQ multiplex PCR; TCRdb has only the in-frame clones, and not every one. V, J and clone size derive from that table, while D and trimming were established from the DNA sequence. Of roughly 170,000 clones in the sample, just under 80% were seen once. CDR3 length equals 15 residues. The germline CDR1 and CDR2 sequences are SGHNT and YYREEE (reference sequence). The V segment lost 0 bases and the J segment 3 bases; nucleotides outside the gene matches: 6. In regard to this clone: No antigen is known for it.

V gene TRBV5-4 combines with J gene TRBJ2-7; TRBD2 matches at 7 bases. This receptor was taken from a woman between 45 and 60 years old in good health and CMV-seropositive. Sequenced material: PBMCs. In DNA, the CDR3 is TGTGCCAGCAGCTTGGCCAGGTCGGGAGGCTACGAGCAGTACTTC. It specifies CASSLARSGGYEQYF.